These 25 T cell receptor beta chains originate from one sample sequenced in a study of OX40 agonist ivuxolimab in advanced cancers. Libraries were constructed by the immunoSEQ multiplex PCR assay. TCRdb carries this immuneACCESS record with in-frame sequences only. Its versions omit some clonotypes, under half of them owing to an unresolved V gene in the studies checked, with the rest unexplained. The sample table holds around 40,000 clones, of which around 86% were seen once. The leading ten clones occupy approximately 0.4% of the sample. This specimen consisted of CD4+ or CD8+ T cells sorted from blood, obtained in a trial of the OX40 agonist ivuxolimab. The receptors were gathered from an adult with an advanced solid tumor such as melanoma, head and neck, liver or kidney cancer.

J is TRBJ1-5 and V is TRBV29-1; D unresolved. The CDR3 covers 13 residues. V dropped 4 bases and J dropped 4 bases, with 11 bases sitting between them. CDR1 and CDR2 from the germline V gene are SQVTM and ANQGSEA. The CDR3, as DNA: TGCAGCGTTGGGGAAGTCGCAAATCAGCCCCAGCATTTT. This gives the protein CSVGEVANQPQHF.

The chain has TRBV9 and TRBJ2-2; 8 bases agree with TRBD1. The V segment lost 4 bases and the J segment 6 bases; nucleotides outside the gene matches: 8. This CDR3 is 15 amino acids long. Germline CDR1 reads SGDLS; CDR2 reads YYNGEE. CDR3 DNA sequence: TGTGCCAGCAGCTCCCTCTCAGGGGGCTCCGGGGAGCTGTTTTTT. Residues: CASSSLSGGSGELFF.

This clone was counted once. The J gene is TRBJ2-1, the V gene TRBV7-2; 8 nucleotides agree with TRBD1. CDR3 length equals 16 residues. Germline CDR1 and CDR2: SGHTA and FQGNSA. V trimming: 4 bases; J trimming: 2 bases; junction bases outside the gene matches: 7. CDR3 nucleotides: TGTGCCAGCAGCTCCCTAGACAGGGGCCCCTACAATGAGCAGTTCTTC. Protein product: CASSSLDRGPYNEQFF. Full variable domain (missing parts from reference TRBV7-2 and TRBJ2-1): GAGVSQSPSNKVTEKGKDVELRCDPISGHTALYWYRQSLGQGLEFLIYFQGNSAPDKSGLPSDRFSAERTGGSVSTLTIQRTQQEDSAVYLCASSSLDRGPYNEQFFGPGTRLTVL.

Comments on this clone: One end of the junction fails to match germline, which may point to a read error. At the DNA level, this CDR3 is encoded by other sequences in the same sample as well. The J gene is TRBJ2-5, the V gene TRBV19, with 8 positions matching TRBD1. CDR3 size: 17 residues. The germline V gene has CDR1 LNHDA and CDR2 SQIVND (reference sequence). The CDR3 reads CASSLEVGQGRQETQYF. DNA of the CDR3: TGTGCCAGTAGTCTAGAGGTAGGACAGGGCCGGCAAGAGACCCAGTACTTC. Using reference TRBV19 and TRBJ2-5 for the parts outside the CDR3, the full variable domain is DGGITQSPKYLFRKEGQNVTLSCEQNLNHDAMYWYRQDPGQGLRLIYYSQIVNDFQKGDIAEGYSVSREKKESFPLTVTSAQKNPTAFYLCASSLEVGQGRQETQYFGPGTRLLVL.

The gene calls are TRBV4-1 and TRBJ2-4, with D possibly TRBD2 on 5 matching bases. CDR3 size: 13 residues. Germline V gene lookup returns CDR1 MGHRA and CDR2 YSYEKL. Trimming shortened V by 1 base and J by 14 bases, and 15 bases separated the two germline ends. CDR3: CASSQGVSERKYF. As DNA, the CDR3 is TGCGCCAGCAGCCAAGGGGTGTCTGAGCGGAAGTACTTC.

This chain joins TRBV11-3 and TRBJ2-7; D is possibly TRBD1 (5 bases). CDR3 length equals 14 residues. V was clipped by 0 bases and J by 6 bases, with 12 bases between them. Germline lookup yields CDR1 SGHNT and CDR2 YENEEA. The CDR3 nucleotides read TGTGCCAGCAGCTTAGAACCAGGGTCGGGCGAGCAGTACTTC. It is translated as CASSLEPGSGEQYF. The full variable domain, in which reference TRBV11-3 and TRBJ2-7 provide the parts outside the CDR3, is EAGVVQSPRYKIIEKKQPVAFWCNPISGHNTLYWYLQNLGQGPELLIRYENEEAVDDSQLPKDRFSAERLKGVDSTLKIQPAELGDSAVYLCASSLEPGSGEQYFGPGTRLTVT.

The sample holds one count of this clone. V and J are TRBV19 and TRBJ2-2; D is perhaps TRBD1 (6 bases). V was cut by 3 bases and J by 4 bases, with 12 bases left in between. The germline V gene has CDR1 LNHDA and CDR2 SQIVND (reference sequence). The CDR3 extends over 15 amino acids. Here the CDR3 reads CASSIGQGITGELFF. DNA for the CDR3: TGTGCCAGTAGTATTGGGCAGGGGATCACCGGGGAGCTGTTTTTT.

CDR3 nucleotides: TGTGCCAGCAGCTTAGCTAGGACAGGGATGAACACTGAAGCTTTCTTT. Translating it yields CASSLARTGMNTEAFF. The chain combines TRBV7-2 with TRBJ1-1, with 8 bases matching TRBD1. The CDR3 has 16 residues. V shed 0 bases, J shed 0 bases, and the junction held 3 bases outside the gene matches. The germline gives CDR1 SGHTA, CDR2 FQGNSA.

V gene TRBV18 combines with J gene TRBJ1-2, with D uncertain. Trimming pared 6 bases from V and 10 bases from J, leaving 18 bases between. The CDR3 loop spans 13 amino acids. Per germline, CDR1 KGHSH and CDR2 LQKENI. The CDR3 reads CASSTGPVDDYTF. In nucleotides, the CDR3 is TGTGCCAGCTCTACCGGGCCTGTGGATGACTACACCTTC.

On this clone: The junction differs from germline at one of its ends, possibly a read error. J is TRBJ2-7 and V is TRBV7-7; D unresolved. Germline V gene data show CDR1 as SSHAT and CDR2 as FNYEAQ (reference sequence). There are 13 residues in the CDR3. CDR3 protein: CASSLGPAREQYF. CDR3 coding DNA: TGTGCTAGCAGCTTAGGGCCCGCGCGGGAGCAGTACTTC.

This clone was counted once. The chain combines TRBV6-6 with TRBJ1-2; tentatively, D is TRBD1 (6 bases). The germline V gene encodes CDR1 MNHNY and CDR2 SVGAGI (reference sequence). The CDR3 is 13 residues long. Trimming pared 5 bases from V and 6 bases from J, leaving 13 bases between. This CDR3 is CASSPGPGDGYTF. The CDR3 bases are TGTGCCAGCAGTCCTGGACCAGGGGATGGCTACACCTTC.

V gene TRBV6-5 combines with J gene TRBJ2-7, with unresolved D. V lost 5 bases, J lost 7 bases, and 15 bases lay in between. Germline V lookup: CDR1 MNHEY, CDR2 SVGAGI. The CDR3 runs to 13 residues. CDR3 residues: CASSTWTGTEQYF. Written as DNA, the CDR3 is TGTGCCAGCAGTACCTGGACGGGCACGGAGCAGTACTTC.

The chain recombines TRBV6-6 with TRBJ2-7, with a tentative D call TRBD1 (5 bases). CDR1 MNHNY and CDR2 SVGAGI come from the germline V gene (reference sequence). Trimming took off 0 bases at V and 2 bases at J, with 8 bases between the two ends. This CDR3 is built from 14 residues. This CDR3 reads CASSYSSGPYEQYF. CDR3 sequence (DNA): TGTGCCAGCAGTTACTCGTCAGGGCCCTACGAGCAGTACTTC.

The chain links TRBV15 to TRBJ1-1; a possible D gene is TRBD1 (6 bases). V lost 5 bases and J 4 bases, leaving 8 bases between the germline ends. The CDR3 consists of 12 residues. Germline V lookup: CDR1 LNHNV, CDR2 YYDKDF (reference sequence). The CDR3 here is CATSQTGTEAFF. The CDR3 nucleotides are TGTGCCACCAGCCAGACAGGCACTGAAGCTTTCTTT.

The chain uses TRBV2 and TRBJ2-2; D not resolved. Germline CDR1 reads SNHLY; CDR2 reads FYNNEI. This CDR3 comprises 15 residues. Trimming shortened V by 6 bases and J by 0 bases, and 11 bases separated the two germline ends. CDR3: CASRGQNANTGELFF. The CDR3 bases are TGTGCCAGCAGAGGCCAAAATGCGAACACCGGGGAGCTGTTTTTT.

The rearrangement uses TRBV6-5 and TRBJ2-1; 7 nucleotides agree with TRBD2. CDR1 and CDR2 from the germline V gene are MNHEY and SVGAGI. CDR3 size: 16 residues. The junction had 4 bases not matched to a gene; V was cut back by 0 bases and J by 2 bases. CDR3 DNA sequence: TGTGCCAGCAGTTACTCGCGCGGGGGAACCTACAATGAGCAGTTCTTC. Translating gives CASSYSRGGTYNEQFF.

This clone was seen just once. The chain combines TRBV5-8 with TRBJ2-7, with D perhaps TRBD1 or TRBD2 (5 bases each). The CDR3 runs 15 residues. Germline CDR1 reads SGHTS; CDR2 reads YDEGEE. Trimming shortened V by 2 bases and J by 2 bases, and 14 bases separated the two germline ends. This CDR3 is CASSFGGQGTYEQYF. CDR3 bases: TGTGCCAGCAGCTTTGGAGGACAAGGCACCTACGAGCAGTACTTC.

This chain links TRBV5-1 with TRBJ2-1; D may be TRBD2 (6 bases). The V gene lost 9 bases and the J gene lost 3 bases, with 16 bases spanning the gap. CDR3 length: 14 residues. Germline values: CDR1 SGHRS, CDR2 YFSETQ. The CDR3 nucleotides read TGCGCCACCTCAGCGGGCCCCTTCTACAATGAGCAGTTCTTC. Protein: CATSAGPFYNEQFF.

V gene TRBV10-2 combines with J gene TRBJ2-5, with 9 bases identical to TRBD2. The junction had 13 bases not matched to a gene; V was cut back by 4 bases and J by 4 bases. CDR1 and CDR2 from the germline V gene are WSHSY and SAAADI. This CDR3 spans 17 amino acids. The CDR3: CASSGLAGRHGGETQYF. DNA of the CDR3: TGCGCCAGCAGTGGGCTAGCGGGGCGGCATGGGGGAGAGACCCAGTACTTC.

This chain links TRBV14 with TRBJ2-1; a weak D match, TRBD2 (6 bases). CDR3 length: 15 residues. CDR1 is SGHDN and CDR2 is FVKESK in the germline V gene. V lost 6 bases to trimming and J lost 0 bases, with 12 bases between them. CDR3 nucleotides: TGTGCCAGCAGAGCTCGGGGGAGCTCCTACAATGAGCAGTTCTTC. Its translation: CASRARGSSYNEQFF.

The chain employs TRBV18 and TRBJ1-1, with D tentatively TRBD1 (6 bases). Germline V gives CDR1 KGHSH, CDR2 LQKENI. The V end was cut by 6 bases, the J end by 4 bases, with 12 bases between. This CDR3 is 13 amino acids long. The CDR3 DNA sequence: TGTGCCAGCTCCTCGGACAGTTTCACTGAAGCTTTCTTT. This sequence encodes CASSSDSFTEAFF.

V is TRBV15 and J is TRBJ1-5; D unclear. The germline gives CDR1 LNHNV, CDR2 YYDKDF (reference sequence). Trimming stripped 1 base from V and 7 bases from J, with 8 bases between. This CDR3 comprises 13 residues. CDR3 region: CATSRVSEQPQHF. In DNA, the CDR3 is TGTGCCACCAGCAGAGTTTCAGAACAGCCCCAGCATTTT.

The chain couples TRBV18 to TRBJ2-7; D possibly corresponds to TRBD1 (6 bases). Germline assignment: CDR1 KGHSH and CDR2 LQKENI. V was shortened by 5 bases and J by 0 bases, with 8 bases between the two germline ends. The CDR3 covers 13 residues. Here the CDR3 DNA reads TGTGCCAGCTCATCGGACAGCTCCTACGAGCAGTACTTC. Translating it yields CASSSDSSYEQYF.

The chain's CDR3 is CASSFSTGGDQPQHF. The CDR3 DNA follows: TGTGCCAGCAGCTTTTCGACAGGGGGCGATCAGCCCCAGCATTTT. The chain carries TRBV7-2 and TRBJ1-5; TRBD1 matches 10 bases. The V gene end was trimmed by 3 bases and the J gene end by 5 bases; junction bases not matched to a gene: 4. Per germline, CDR1 SGHTA and CDR2 FQGNSA. The CDR3 is 15 residues long.

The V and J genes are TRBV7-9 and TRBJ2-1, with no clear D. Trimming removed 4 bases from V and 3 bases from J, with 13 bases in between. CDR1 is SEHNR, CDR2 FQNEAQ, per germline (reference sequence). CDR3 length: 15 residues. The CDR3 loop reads CASSSLPKGYNEQFF. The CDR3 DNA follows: TGTGCCAGCAGCTCGCTTCCGAAGGGCTACAATGAGCAGTTCTTC.